This T cell receptor (beta chain) was retrieved from a study of cytomegalovirus exposure and HLA in healthy donors. The germline V and J ends were trimmed by 6 bases and 2 bases, with 10 bases remaining between them. The CDR3 is made up of 13 amino acids. CDR1 is SGHVS, CDR2 FNYEAQ, per germline. The PCR employed 60 Vbeta primers together with 13 Jbeta primers. The protocol was immunoSEQ multiplex PCR, while the TCRdb copy is restricted to in-frame clones and leaves out a portion. The sample lists about 43,000 clones; 50% to 75% were seen once. The TCR was taken from a human donor in good health. This sequence joins TRBV7-6 and TRBJ2-5; D is unclear. The source material was PBMCs. Written as DNA, the CDR3 is TGTGCCAGCAGTTTGCGGCAGCAAGAGACCCAGTACTTC. Translating gives CASSLRQQETQYF.